The present entry profiles one T cell receptor beta chain with its context. The V gene's germline CDR1 is SGDLS and CDR2 YYNGEE. V shed 4 bases and J 5 bases; nucleotides not matched to a gene: 10. The CDR3 length is 16 residues. This sample is part of a study of blood T cell repertoires in COVID-19. Original methodology: Amplified reference gene primers provided the basis for estimating nucleated cell counts. Only in-frame clones appear in the TCRdb table, and some are missing; sequencing was by immunoSEQ multiplex PCR. V, J and clone size are taken as reported in that table, and D and trimming were inferred from the DNA itself. The sample carries 470,000 or so clones, approximately 83% recorded once.

The rearrangement uses TRBV9 and TRBJ2-2; 8 bases align to TRBD1. The specimen sequenced was peripheral blood. The receptor's source is a human donor in a cohort sampled during active COVID-19. The CDR3 nucleotides are TGTGCCAGCAGCTTATCGACAGGGGCAAGGACCGGGGAGCTGTTTTTT. It translates to CASSLSTGARTGELFF.